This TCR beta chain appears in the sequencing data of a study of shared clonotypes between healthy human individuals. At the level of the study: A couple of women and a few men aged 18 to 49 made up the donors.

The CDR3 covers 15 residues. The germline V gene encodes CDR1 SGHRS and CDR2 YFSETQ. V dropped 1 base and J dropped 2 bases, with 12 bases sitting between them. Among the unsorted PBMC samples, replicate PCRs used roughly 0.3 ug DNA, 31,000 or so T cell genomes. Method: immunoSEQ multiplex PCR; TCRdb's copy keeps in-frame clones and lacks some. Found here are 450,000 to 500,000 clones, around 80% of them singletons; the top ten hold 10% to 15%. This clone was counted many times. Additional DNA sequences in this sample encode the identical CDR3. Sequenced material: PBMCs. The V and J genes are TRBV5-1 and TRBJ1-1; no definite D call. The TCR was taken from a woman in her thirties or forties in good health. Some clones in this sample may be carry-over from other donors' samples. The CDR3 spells CASSLKRQDNTEAFF. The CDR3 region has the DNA TGCGCCAGCAGCTTGAAGCGACAAGATAACACTGAAGCTTTCTTT.